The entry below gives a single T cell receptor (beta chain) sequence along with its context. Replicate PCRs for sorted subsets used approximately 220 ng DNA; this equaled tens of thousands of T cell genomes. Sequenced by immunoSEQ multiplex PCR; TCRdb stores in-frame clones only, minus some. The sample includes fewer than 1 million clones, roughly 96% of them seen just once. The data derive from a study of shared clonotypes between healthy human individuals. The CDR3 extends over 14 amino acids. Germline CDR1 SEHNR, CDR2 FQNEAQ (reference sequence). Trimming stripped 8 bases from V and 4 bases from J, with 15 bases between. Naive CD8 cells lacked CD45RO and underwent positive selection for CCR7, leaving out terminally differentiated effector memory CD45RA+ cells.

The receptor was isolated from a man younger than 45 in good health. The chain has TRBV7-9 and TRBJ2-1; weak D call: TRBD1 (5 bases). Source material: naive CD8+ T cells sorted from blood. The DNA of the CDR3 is TGTGCCAGCGCCCAGGACACGACGTACAATGAGCAGTTCTTC. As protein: CASAQDTTYNEQFF.